This T cell receptor (beta chain) was recorded in a study of blood T cell repertoires in COVID-19. CDR1 and CDR2 from the germline V gene are SGHTA and FQGNSA. This CDR3 comprises 17 residues. With V trimmed by 1 base and J by 0 bases, 8 bases remained unmatched. The assay was immunoSEQ multiplex PCR, and TCRdb's table has in-frame clones only and misses some. The table has about 200,000 clones, 85% seen once. This chain links TRBV7-2 with TRBJ1-1; 7 nucleotides align to TRBD1. The receptor comes from a man aged 55 to 69 with COVID-19, enrolled during active disease. The sequencing sample was made of peripheral blood. Here the CDR3 reads CASSLVPSGTVNTEAFF. As DNA, the CDR3 is TGTGCCAGCAGCTTAGTCCCCTCCGGGACAGTGAACACTGAAGCTTTCTTT.